Listed below are T cell receptor beta chains from one sample, sequenced in a study of blood T cell repertoires in COVID-19. Clones were sequenced by immunoSEQ multiplex PCR, and TCRdb holds only the in-frame ones, with some missing. The sample holds about 200,000 clones; 89% are singletons and the top ten take approximately 8.1%. Sequencing was carried out using PBMCs or T cells enriched from blood (not recorded which). These receptors came from a woman younger than 35 who had recovered from COVID-19. CDR3s include the opening cysteine and the closing phenylalanine or tryptophan. The D gene is left open where the match is weak. Part of the rows lack a size; the others show once, few, many or a class for expanded clones.

v_gene	len	d_gene	abundance	j_gene	CDR3aa	CDR3nt
TRBV30	14	NA	NA	TRBJ2-4	CAWSRDFGGDIQYF	TGTGCCTGGAGCCGGGACTTCGGAGGGGACATTCAGTACTTC
TRBV5-1	14	NA	NA	TRBJ2-5	CASSVAAYQETQYF	TGCGCCAGCAGCGTCGCTGCGTACCAAGAGACCCAGTACTTC
TRBV1	15	NA	few	TRBJ1-1	CTSSQVSRGNTEAFF	TGCACCAGCAGCCAAGTGTCCAGGGGCAACACTGAAGCTTTCTTT
TRBV5-8	17	NA	NA	TRBJ1-4	CASSSPLNGQINEKLFF	TGTGCCAGCAGCTCGCCTCTAAACGGACAGATAAATGAAAAACTGTTTTTT
TRBV28	14	NA	NA	TRBJ1-5	CASGTGTSGQPQHF	TGTGCCAGCGGAACCGGGACATCAGGTCAGCCCCAGCATTTT
TRBV28	14	NA	once	TRBJ1-6	CASSLSDRNSPLHF	TGTGCCAGCAGTTTATCAGATCGCAATTCACCCCTCCACTTT
TRBV4-1	15	TRBD1	NA	TRBJ1-2	CASSQGGQGDYGYTF	TGCGCCAGCAGCCAAGGGGGACAGGGCGACTATGGCTACACCTTC
TRBV7-9	15	TRBD1	NA	TRBJ1-2	CASSSRTGVDYGYTF	TGTGCCAGCAGCTCAAGAACAGGGGTGGACTATGGCTACACCTTC
TRBV27	14	TRBD1	once	TRBJ1-5	CASSQDRENQPQHF	TGTGCCAGCAGTCAGGACAGGGAAAATCAGCCCCAGCATTTT
TRBV9	17	NA	NA	TRBJ1-2	CASSVPHLGEKGYGYTF	TGTGCCAGCAGCGTCCCCCATCTTGGCGAGAAGGGGTATGGCTACACCTTC
TRBV29-1	12	NA	NA	TRBJ2-1	CSADSSYNEQFF	TGCAGCGCCGACAGCTCCTACAATGAGCAGTTCTTC
TRBV24-1	15	NA	NA	TRBJ1-2	CATSEAQGLDYGYTF	TGTGCCACCAGTGAAGCGCAGGGGCTGGACTATGGCTACACCTTC
TRBV13	15	TRBD1	NA	TRBJ2-7	CASSTRTGPLYEQYF	TGTGCCAGCAGCACACGGACAGGGCCACTCTACGAGCAGTACTTC
TRBV20-1	15	NA	NA	TRBJ2-7	CSASTGSPSPYEQYF	TGCAGTGCTAGTACAGGGTCTCCCTCTCCGTACGAGCAGTACTTC
TRBV7-9	16	NA	NA	TRBJ1-3	CASSLSNQGSGNTIYF	TGTGCCAGCAGCTTATCGAATCAGGGCTCTGGAAACACCATATATTTT
TRBV10-2	15	TRBD1	NA	TRBJ2-7	CASSHRNRGSYEQYF	TGCGCCAGCAGCCACAGGAACAGGGGCTCCTACGAGCAGTACTTC
TRBV10-2	15	NA	NA	TRBJ2-7	CASSEGARMVYEQYF	TGCGCCAGCAGTGAAGGAGCTAGGATGGTTTACGAGCAGTACTTC
TRBV6-5	12	NA	NA	TRBJ2-3	CASRTTTDTQYF	TGTGCCAGCAGAACTACCACAGATACGCAGTATTTT
TRBV29-1	12	NA	NA	TRBJ1-1	CSAGSTNTEAFF	TGCAGCGCGGGATCTACGAACACTGAAGCTTTCTTT
TRBV19	17	TRBD1	NA	TRBJ2-5	CASSTPTGGEEGGTQYF	TGTGCCAGTAGTACCCCGACAGGGGGCGAAGAAGGAGGGACCCAGTACTTC
TRBV7-9	11	TRBD1	once	TRBJ1-1	CASRQGPEAFF	TGTGCCAGCAGACAGGGGCCAGAAGCTTTCTTT
TRBV24-1	17	NA	NA	TRBJ2-5	CATSDFPGRALGETQYF	TGTGCCACCAGTGATTTTCCGGGCAGGGCACTGGGAGAGACCCAGTACTTC
TRBV5-1	16	TRBD2	NA	TRBJ2-1	CASSRSVGGSYNEQFF	TGCGCCAGCAGCAGATCTGTGGGGGGGTCCTACAATGAGCAGTTCTTC
TRBV6-2/TRBV6-3	15	TRBD2	few	TRBJ2-7	CASSSTSGGAYEQYF	TGTGCCAGCAGTTCGACTAGCGGGGGGGCCTACGAGCAGTACTTC
TRBV12-3/TRBV12-4	12	NA	NA	TRBJ1-2	CASSHYRIGYTF	TGTGCCAGCAGCCACTACCGTATTGGCTACACCTTC
TRBV10-3	12	TRBD2	NA	TRBJ2-3	CAVKGREDTQYF	TGTGCCGTAAAGGGGAGGGAAGATACGCAGTATTTT
TRBV4-2	16	NA	NA	TRBJ2-5	CASSQGGPVGGETQYF	TGTGCCAGCAGCCAAGGGGGACCCGTTGGAGGGGAGACCCAGTACTTC
TRBV3-1/TRBV3-2	14	NA	NA	TRBJ1-4	CASSQAGTNEKLFF	TGTGCCAGCAGCCAAGCCGGGACAAACGAAAAACTGTTTTTT
TRBV2	15	TRBD1	NA	TRBJ2-2	CASSGQGTNTGELFF	TGTGCCAGCAGTGGACAGGGAACGAACACCGGGGAGCTGTTTTTT
TRBV11-2	17	TRBD1	once	TRBJ1-2	CASRPGTGGAEGYGYTF	TGTGCCAGCAGGCCCGGGACAGGGGGCGCGGAAGGCTATGGCTACACCTTC